Below are 9 T cell receptor beta chains sequenced from a single sample in a study of T cells in localized non-small cell lung cancer. Sequencing used immunoSEQ multiplex PCR; TCRdb keeps in-frame clones, though not all of them. Here the sample spans fewer than 35,000 clones, roughly 94% being singletons. The starting material was peripheral blood, obtained before any cancer treatment. The receptor source for this set is a woman aged 35-75 years with stage I lung adenocarcinoma.

This rearrangement joins TRBV19 to TRBJ1-1; TRBD1 matches 7 bases. The CDR3 is 15 residues long. CDR1 is LNHDA and CDR2 is SQIVND in the germline V gene (reference sequence). V shed 2 bases and J 4 bases; nucleotides not matched to a gene: 7. CDR3 sequence: CASSILIQGGTEAFF. Here the CDR3 DNA reads TGTGCCAGTAGTATACTGATCCAGGGGGGCACTGAAGCTTTCTTT. Full variable domain (rest looked up from reference TRBV19 and TRBJ1-1): DGGITQSPKYLFRKEGQNVTLSCEQNLNHDAMYWYRQDPGQGLRLIYYSQIVNDFQKGDIAEGYSVSREKKESFPLTVTSAQKNPTAFYLCASSILIQGGTEAFFGQGTRLTVV.

The V gene is TRBV5-1, the J gene TRBJ1-2; 7 positions match TRBD1. The CDR3 spans 13 residues. Germline V gene sequence: CDR1 SGHRS, CDR2 YFSETQ. Losses at the gene ends were 0 bases for V and 8 bases for J; bases not matched to a gene: 4. The CDR3 DNA follows: TGCGCCAGCAGCTTGGAAGGGGGCTACGGCTACACCTTC. It specifies CASSLEGGYGYTF.

The rearrangement joins TRBV18 to TRBJ1-3, with 8 positions matching TRBD1. The V gene end was trimmed by 0 bases and the J gene end by 4 bases; junction bases not matched to a gene: 2. CDR1 is KGHSH and CDR2 is LQKENI in the germline V gene. The CDR3 totals 15 residues. CDR3 sequence reads: CASSPPQGAGNTIYF. CDR3 in DNA: TGTGCCAGCTCACCACCGCAGGGGGCCGGAAACACCATATATTTT.

The chain is built from TRBV7-2 and TRBJ1-2, with no clear D. The CDR3 extends over 16 amino acids. Deletions cut 0 bases from V and 5 bases from J, with 16 bases between. Germline V gives CDR1 SGHTA, CDR2 FQGNSA. The CDR3 reads CASSLARTEIEYGYTF. CDR3 in DNA: TGTGCCAGCAGCTTAGCGCGGACGGAGATTGAGTATGGCTACACCTTC. The full variable domain, completed using reference TRBV7-2 and TRBJ1-2, is GAGVSQSPSNKVTEKGKDVELRCDPISGHTALYWYRQSLGQGLEFLIYFQGNSAPDKSGLPSDRFSAERTGGSVSTLTIQRTQQEDSAVYLCASSLARTEIEYGYTFGSGTRLTVV.

DNA of the CDR3: TGTGCCAGCAGAACCCATAGGGCCGAGCAGTACTTC. Its translation is CASRTHRAEQYF. J is TRBJ2-7 and V is TRBV28; D remains unclear. The V and J ends lost 6 bases and 6 bases respectively, with 12 bases between them. The length of the CDR3 is 12 residues. The V gene's germline CDR1 is MDHEN and CDR2 SYDVKM.

This chain joins TRBV6-4 and TRBJ1-5; the D is unclear. This CDR3 comprises 14 residues. V shed 2 bases and J shed 7 bases, with 12 bases lying between them. In germline, CDR1 is MRHNA, CDR2 SNTAGT. The CDR3 protein is CASSDTRRGQPQHF. The CDR3 DNA is TGTGCCAGCAGTGACACACGGAGAGGGCAGCCCCAGCATTTT.

The chain has TRBV11-2 and TRBJ2-7; TRBD2 aligns across 13 bases. The length of the CDR3 is 17 residues. The junction had 7 bases not matched to a gene; V was cut back by 5 bases and J by 0 bases. In germline, CDR1 is SGHAT, CDR2 FQNNGV. CDR3 bases: TGTGCCAGCAGCCCGAGACTAGCGGGGGGATACTCCTACGAGCAGTACTTC. Its translation is CASSPRLAGGYSYEQYF.

The chain has TRBV5-1 and TRBJ2-1; a weak D match, TRBD1 (6 bases). The CDR3 runs to 15 residues. Germline lookup yields CDR1 SGHRS and CDR2 YFSETQ. V was clipped by 2 bases and J by 5 bases, with 14 bases between them. The CDR3 bases are TGCGCCAGCAGCTTTTTTAACAGGGAAGACAATGAGCAGTTCTTC. It yields the protein CASSFFNREDNEQFF.

The chain links TRBV4-3 to TRBJ2-3; 8 bases map to TRBD2. The V gene end was trimmed by 3 bases and the J gene end by 1 base; junction bases not matched to a gene: 3. The length of the CDR3 is 15 residues. Germline CDR1 and CDR2: LGHNA and YSLEER. In DNA, the CDR3 is TGCGCCAGCAGCCAGCGGGGGGCGGGCACAGATACGCAGTATTTT. It translates to CASSQRGAGTDTQYF.